One and the same sample provided the 5 T cell receptor beta chains below, sequenced in a study of control samples from healthy donors and cancer patients. Data came from immunoSEQ multiplex PCR; TCRdb stores just in-frame clones and leaves some out. Here the sample spans approximately 150,000 clones, approximately 94% being singletons. Sequenced input: PBMCs. All receptors derive from a man aged 55 to 69 with colorectal cancer.

The chain combines TRBV28 with TRBJ1-2; unclear D gene. Germline lookup yields CDR1 MDHEN and CDR2 SYDVKM. The ends were cut back, 3 bases at V and 1 base at J, with 3 bases in the middle. The CDR3 has 12 residues. CDR3 bases: TGTGCCAGCAGTTTGAGTAACTATGGCTACACCTTC. This gives the protein CASSLSNYGYTF.

The J gene is TRBJ1-4, the V gene TRBV30; D uncertain. Trimming pared 0 bases from V and 7 bases from J, leaving 12 bases between. Germline V gene data show CDR1 as GTSNPN and CDR2 as SVGIG (reference sequence). The CDR3 runs 14 residues. The CDR3 here is CAWSVPGVGEKLFF. CDR3 coding DNA: TGTGCCTGGAGTGTACCTGGTGTGGGTGAAAAACTGTTTTTT.

CDR3 protein: CASSQGLYNEQFF. The DNA of the CDR3 is TGTGCCAGCAGCCAGGGTCTCTACAATGAGCAGTTCTTC. The chain uses TRBV3-1 (or the pseudogene TRBV3-2) and TRBJ2-1; no reliable D call. CDR3 length equals 13 residues. The germline CDR1 and CDR2 sequences are LGHDT and YNNKEL (reference sequence). The V and J ends lost 3 bases and 3 bases respectively, with 6 bases between them.

The chain joins TRBV3-1 (or the pseudogene TRBV3-2) to TRBJ1-3; D unclear. The germline gives CDR1 LGHDT, CDR2 YNNKEL (reference sequence). CDR3 length: 17 residues. Trimming pared 6 bases from V and 4 bases from J, leaving 22 bases between. The CDR3 sequence: CASRLYQGREGGNTIYF. For the CDR3, the DNA is TGTGCCAGCAGGCTCTACCAAGGGAGGGAAGGGGGAAACACCATATATTTT.

This rearrangement joins TRBV5-1 to TRBJ1-1; no clear D gene. Between the trimmed V and J ends, which lost 3 bases and 0 bases, there was a span of 15 bases. Germline values: CDR1 SGHRS, CDR2 YFSETQ. The CDR3 extends over 16 amino acids. The CDR3 DNA is TGCGCCAGCAGCTATGTCCCCTGCGGGCTGAACACTGAAGCTTTCTTT. As protein: CASSYVPCGLNTEAFF.